Listed here are 7 T cell receptor beta chains from one sample, sequenced in a study of T cell changes during pregnancy in multiple sclerosis. The method was immunoSEQ multiplex PCR; TCRdb's version includes in-frame clones alone and lacks a portion of them. This table has roughly 66,000 clones, 92% appearing once. The sequenced sample was peripheral blood, obtained in the first trimester of pregnancy. These receptors originate from a female donor with multiple sclerosis, enrolled in a pregnancy study.

The count of this clone is one. V gene TRBV7-9 combines with J gene TRBJ2-5; 7 nucleotides align to TRBD1. The CDR3 covers 14 residues. V gave up 2 bases and J gave up 4 bases; unmatched junction bases: 4. Germline CDR1 is SEHNR and CDR2 is FQNEAQ (reference sequence). CDR3 sequence: CASSLLKGAETQYF. The DNA of the CDR3 is TGTGCCAGCAGCTTATTGAAGGGGGCAGAGACCCAGTACTTC.

V usage is TRBV19 and J usage is TRBJ1-1; D possibly corresponds to TRBD1 (6 bases). Germline V CDR1 and CDR2: LNHDA, SQIVND (reference sequence). Deletions cut 2 bases from V and 7 bases from J, with 11 bases between. This CDR3 comprises 13 residues. The CDR3 spells CASSIKTGLEAFF. The CDR3 coding sequence is TGTGCCAGTAGTATAAAGACAGGACTTGAAGCTTTCTTT.

The V and J genes are TRBV28 and TRBJ1-4, with D hard to call. The CDR3 length is 16 residues. Trimming stripped 3 bases from V and 7 bases from J, with 18 bases between. The V gene's germline CDR1 is MDHEN and CDR2 SYDVKM. The CDR3 is CASSLDQSWAGEKLFF. The CDR3, as DNA: TGTGCCAGCAGTTTGGATCAAAGCTGGGCGGGTGAAAAACTGTTTTTT.

The chain is built from TRBV2 and TRBJ1-1; a possible D gene is TRBD1 (6 bases). The CDR3 totals 15 residues. The germline V and J ends were trimmed by 6 bases and 1 base, with 15 bases remaining between them. Germline CDR1 reads SNHLY; CDR2 reads FYNNEI. The CDR3 region is CASRGGGHSNTEAFF. The CDR3 region has the DNA TGTGCCAGCAGGGGAGGGGGACACTCGAACACTGAAGCTTTCTTT. Full variable domain (rest looked up from reference TRBV2 and TRBJ1-1): EPEVTQTPSHQVTQMGQEVILRCVPISNHLYFYWYRQILGQKVEFLVSFYNNEISEKSEIFDDQFSVERPDGSNFTLKIRSTKLEDSAMYFCASRGGGHSNTEAFFGQGTRLTVV.

On this clone: The junction departs from the called germline gene at one end, perhaps through a read error. The chain links TRBV7-7 to TRBJ2-3; the match to TRBD1 covers 10 bases. Germline loops: CDR1 SSHAT, CDR2 FNYEAQ (reference sequence). This CDR3 has 14 amino acids. In nucleotides, the CDR3 is TGTGCTAGCAGCCCGGACAGGGGGTGGGATACGCAGTATTTT. Translating gives CASSPDRGWDTQYF. Full variable domain (missing parts from reference TRBV7-7 and TRBJ2-3): GAGVSQSPRYKVTKRGQDVTLRCDPISSHATLYWYQQALGQGPEFLTYFNYEAQPDKSGLPSDRFSAERPEGSISTLTIQRTEQRDSAMYRCASSPDRGWDTQYFGPGTRLTVL.

The chain is built from TRBV18 and TRBJ1-1; perhaps TRBD1 as D (5 bases). CDR1 is KGHSH, CDR2 LQKENI, per germline. The V and J ends lost 2 bases and 1 base respectively, with 17 bases between them. The length of the CDR3 is 17 residues. The CDR3 spells CASSPNPDRTPNTEAFF. In DNA, the CDR3 is TGTGCCAGCTCACCAAATCCAGATAGGACACCGAACACTGAAGCTTTCTTT.

This clone has just one count. The chain uses TRBV2 and TRBJ1-2, with 8 positions matching TRBD1. The CDR3 runs 13 residues. Germline V gene lookup returns CDR1 SNHLY and CDR2 FYNNEI. J was trimmed by 4 bases and V by 5 bases; bases with no gene match: 3. Written as DNA, the CDR3 is TGTGCCAGCAGTTCCACAGGGGGCTATGGCTACACCTTC. This sequence encodes CASSSTGGYGYTF. Together with reference TRBV2 and TRBJ1-2, the CDR3 gives the full variable domain: EPEVTQTPSHQVTQMGQEVILRCVPISNHLYFYWYRQILGQKVEFLVSFYNNEISEKSEIFDDQFSVERPDGSNFTLKIRSTKLEDSAMYFCASSSTGGYGYTFGSGTRLTVV.